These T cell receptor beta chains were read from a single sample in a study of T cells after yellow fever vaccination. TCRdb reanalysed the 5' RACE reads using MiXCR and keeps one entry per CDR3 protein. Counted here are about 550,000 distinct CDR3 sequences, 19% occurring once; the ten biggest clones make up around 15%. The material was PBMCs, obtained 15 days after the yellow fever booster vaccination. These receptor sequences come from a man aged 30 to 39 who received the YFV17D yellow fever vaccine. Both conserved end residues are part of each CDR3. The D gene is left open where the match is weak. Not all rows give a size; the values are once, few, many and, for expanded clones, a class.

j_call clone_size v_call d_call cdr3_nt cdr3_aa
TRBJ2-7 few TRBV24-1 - TGTGCCACCAAAACCCGCGCGGGAAGCTCCTACGAGCAGTACTTC CATKTRAGSSYEQYF
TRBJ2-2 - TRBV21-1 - TGTGCCAGCAGCAACGGGAGCGGAGGGACCGGGGAGCTGTTTTTT CASSNGSGGTGELFF
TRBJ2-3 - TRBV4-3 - TGCGCCAGCAGCCCAGGCGGTCTAGGGGGTACAGATACGCAGTATTTT CASSPGGLGGTDTQYF
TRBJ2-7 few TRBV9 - TGTGCCAGCAGCAAGGCAGGGGCGGCTCCCTACGAGCAGTACTTC CASSKAGAAPYEQYF
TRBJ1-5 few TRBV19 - TGTGCCAGTAGTCCCCGACAAAGCAATCAGCCCCAGCATTTT CASSPRQSNQPQHF
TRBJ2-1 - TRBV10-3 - TGTGCCATCAGTGTCCAGTCCGGGGGCTACAATGAGCAGTTCTTC CAISVQSGGYNEQFF
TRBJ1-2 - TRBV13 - TGTGCCAGCAGCTCGAGGAAGACGGTTAACTATGGCTACACCTTC CASSSRKTVNYGYTF
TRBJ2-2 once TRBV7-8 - TGTGCCAGCAGCTCGGGCCTCGGGCGACACACCGGGGAGCTGTTTTTT CASSSGLGRHTGELFF
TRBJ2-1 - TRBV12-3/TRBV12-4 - TGTGCCAGCAGTTTCGAGCGCTACAATGAGCAGTTCTTC CASSFERYNEQFF
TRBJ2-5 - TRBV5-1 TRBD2 TGCGCCAGCAGCGAAATGACTAGCGGTCGCCAAGAGACCCAGTACTTC CASSEMTSGRQETQYF
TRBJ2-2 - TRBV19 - TGTGCCAGTAGTAACCCTGGGCAAACCGGGGAGCTGTTTTTT CASSNPGQTGELFF
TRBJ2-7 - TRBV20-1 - TGCAGTGCTAGAGATCTGAGATCCAGTTACGAGCAGTACTTC CSARDLRSSYEQYF
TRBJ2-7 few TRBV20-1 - TGCAGTGCCATTCGGCCGGGAGTGTACGAGCAGTACTTC CSAIRPGVYEQYF
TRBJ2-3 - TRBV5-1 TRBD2 TGCGCCAGCAGTTTAGTGGGAGGGCCTCGAGATACGCAGTATTTT CASSLVGGPRDTQYF
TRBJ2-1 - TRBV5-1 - TGCGCCAGCAGCTTGGATATGGTTTACAATGAGCAGTTCTTC CASSLDMVYNEQFF
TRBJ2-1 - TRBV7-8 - TGTGCCAGCAGCCAAAGCTTTGGGGGCCTCAATGAGCAGTTCTTC CASSQSFGGLNEQFF
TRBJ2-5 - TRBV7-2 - TGTGCCAGCAGTGTCGACCGCGCGTCCGAGACCCAGTACTTC CASSVDRASETQYF
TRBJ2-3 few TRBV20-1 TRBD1 TGCAGTGCTTGGACAGGGCGCACAGATACGCAGTATTTT CSAWTGRTDTQYF
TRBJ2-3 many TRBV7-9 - TGTGCCAGCAGCTTAGCGGGACCAGATACGCAGTATTTT CASSLAGPDTQYF
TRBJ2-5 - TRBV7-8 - TGTGCCAGCAGCTTAGGACTGTGGGGAGGTAACCACCAAGAGACCCAGTACTTC CASSLGLWGGNHQETQYF
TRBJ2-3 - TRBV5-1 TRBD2 TGCGCCAGCAGCTTAGGGACTAGCGGGAGGTCAGATACGCAGTATTTT CASSLGTSGRSDTQYF
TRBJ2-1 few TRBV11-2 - TGTGCCAGCAGCTTATTCGGAGCGGACAATGAGCAGTTCTTC CASSLFGADNEQFF
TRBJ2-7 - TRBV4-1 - TGCGCCAGCAGCCAAGCACAATCTCTGCCGTACGAGCAGTACTTC CASSQAQSLPYEQYF
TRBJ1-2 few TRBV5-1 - TGCGCCAGCAGCTTGAGTAGGATCGGAGGCTACACCTTC CASSLSRIGGYTF
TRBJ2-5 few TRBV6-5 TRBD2 TGTGCCAGCAGTTACGGGCGCGGGAGGCAAGAGACCCAGTACTTC CASSYGRGRQETQYF
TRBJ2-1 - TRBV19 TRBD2 TGTGCCAGTACCTTTGCTGGCGGGAGCTTAAATGAGCAGTTCTTC CASTFAGGSLNEQFF
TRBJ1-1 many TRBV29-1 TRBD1 TGCAGCGGGAGGGGACAGATGAACACTGAAGCTTTCTTT CSGRGQMNTEAFF
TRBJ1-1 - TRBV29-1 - TGCAGCGCAATGAACACTGAAGCTTTCTTT CSAMNTEAFF
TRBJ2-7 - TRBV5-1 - TGCGCCAGCGGGGAAAACTACGAGCAGTACTTC CASGENYEQYF
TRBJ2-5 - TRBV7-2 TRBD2 TGTGCCAGCAGCTTCATGGTACTAGCGGGGGAAGAGACCCAGTACTTC CASSFMVLAGEETQYF
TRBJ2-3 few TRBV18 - TGTGCCAGCTCACCAATCGAAACCACAGATACGCAGTATTTT CASSPIETTDTQYF
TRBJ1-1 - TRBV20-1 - TGCAGTGCTAGTTCCCCTAGGAACACTGAAGCTTTCTTT CSASSPRNTEAFF
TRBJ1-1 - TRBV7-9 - TGTGCCGGTGGCGGGGAAGCTTTCTTT CAGGGEAFF
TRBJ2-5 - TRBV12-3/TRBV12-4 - TGTGCCAGCAGTTCGGGCTTACTCCAAGAGACCCAGTACTTC CASSSGLLQETQYF
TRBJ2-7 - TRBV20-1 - TGCAGTGCTAGTTGGGGTAAAGAGGCCAAGCAGTACTTC CSASWGKEAKQYF
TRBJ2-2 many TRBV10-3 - TGTGCCATCAGTGAGAGCTACACCGGGGAGCTGTTTTTT CAISESYTGELFF
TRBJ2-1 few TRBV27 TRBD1 TGTGCCAGCAGTTCTCCGGACAGGGTTTCCTACAATGAGCAGTTCTTC CASSSPDRVSYNEQFF
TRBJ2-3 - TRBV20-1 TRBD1 TGCAGTGCTAGAGATCCCCGGACAGGAGATACGCAGTATTTT CSARDPRTGDTQYF
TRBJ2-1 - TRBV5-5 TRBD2 TGTGCCGGCAGCTACAGCGGGAGCTCCTACAATGAGCAGTTCTTC CAGSYSGSSYNEQFF
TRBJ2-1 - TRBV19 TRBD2 TGTGCCAGTAGTACGCGTGAGGGACTAGCTCAGTTCTTC CASSTREGLAQFF
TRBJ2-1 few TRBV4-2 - TGTGCCAGCAGCCAATCTCTCGTGGGCTCCTACAATGAGCAGTTCTTC CASSQSLVGSYNEQFF
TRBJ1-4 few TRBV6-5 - TGTGCCAGCAGTTACTCTGGGGGAGGTGAAAAACTGTTTTTT CASSYSGGGEKLFF
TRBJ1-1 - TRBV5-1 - TGCGCCAGCAGCTTGGAAGCGTTGACCGGGCCACTGAACACTGAAGCTTTCTTT CASSLEALTGPLNTEAFF
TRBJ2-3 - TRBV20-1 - TGCAGTGCTAGATCCGGGAGAACAGATACGCAGTATTTT CSARSGRTDTQYF
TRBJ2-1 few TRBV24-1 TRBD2 TGTGCCACCAGTGACCGGACTGCTAGCGGGGGAAATGAGCAGTTCTTC CATSDRTASGGNEQFF
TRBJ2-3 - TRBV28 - TGTGCCAGCAGTCCTTCCTTAGAGAATACGCAGTATTTT CASSPSLENTQYF
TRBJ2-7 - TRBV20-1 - TGCAGTGCTAGATCGAAGATGGCAGGGAATGTCTACGAGCAGTACTTC CSARSKMAGNVYEQYF